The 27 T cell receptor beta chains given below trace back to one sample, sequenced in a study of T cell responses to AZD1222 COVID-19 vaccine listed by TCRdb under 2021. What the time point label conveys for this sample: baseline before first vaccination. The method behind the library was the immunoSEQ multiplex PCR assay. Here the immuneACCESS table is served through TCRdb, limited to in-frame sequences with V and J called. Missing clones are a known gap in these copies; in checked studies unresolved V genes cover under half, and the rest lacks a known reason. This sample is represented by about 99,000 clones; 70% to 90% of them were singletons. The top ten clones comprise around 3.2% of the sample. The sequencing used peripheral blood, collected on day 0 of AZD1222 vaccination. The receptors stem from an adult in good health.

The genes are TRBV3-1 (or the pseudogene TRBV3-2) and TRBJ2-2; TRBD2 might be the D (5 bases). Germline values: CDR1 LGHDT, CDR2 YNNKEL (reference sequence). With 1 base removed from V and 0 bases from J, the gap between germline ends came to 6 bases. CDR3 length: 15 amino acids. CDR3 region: CASSQVGANTGELFF. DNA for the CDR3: TGTGCCAGCAGCCAAGTCGGGGCGAACACCGGGGAGCTGTTTTTT.

The CDR3 spells CASSQGGTDAYSNQPQHF. The CDR3 bases are TGTGCCAGCAGCCAGGGGGGGACAGATGCTTATAGCAATCAGCCCCAGCATTTT. V and J are TRBV7-2 and TRBJ1-5; 7 bases fit TRBD1. Unmatched junction bases numbered 13, after V lost 5 bases and J lost 0 bases. The CDR3 spans 18 residues. Per the germline V gene, CDR1 is SGHTA and CDR2 is FQGNSA.

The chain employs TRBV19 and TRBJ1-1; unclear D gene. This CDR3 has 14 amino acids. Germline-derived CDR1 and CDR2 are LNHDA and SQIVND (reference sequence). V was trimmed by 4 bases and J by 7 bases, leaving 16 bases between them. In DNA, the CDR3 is TGTGCCAGTAGTACCAGGCCCCTCACATATGAAGCTTTCTTT. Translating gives CASSTRPLTYEAFF.

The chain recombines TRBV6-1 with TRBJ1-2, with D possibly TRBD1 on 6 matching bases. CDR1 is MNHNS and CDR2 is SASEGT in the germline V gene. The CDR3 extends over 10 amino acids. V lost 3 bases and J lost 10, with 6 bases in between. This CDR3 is CASSEGAYTF. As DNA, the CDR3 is TGTGCCAGCAGTGAGGGGGCCTACACCTTC.

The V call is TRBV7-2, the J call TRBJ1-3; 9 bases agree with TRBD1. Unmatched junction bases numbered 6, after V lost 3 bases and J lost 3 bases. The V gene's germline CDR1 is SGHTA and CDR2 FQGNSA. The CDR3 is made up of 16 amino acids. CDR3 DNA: TGTGCCAGCAGCTTCTCCGGGACAGGGCGTGGAAACACCATATATTTT. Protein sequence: CASSFSGTGRGNTIYF.

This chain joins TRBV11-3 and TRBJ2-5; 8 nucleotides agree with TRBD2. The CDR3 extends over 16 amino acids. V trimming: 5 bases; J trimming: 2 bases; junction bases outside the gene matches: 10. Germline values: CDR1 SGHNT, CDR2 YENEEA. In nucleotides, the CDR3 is TGTGCCAGCAGCCTCGGGGGGGGTCGAAGACAAGAGACCCAGTACTTC. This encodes CASSLGGGRRQETQYF.

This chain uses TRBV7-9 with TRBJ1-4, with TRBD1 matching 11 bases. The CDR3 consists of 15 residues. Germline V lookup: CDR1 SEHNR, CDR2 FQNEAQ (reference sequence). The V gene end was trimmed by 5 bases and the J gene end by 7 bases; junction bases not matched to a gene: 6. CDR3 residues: CASSTPGTGGEKLFF. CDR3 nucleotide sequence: TGTGCCAGCAGCACCCCCGGGACAGGGGGTGAAAAACTGTTTTTT. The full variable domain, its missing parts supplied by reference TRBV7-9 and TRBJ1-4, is DTGVSQNPRHKITKRGQNVTFRCDPISEHNRLYWYRQTLGQGPEFLTYFQNEAQLEKSRLLSDRFSAERPKGSFSTLEIQRTEQGDSAMYLCASSTPGTGGEKLFFGSGTQLSVL.

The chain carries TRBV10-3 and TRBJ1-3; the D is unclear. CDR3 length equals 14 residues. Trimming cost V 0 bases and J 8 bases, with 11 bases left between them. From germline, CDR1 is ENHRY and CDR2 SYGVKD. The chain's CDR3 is CAISESGVRDTIYF. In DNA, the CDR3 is TGTGCCATCAGTGAGTCTGGCGTGCGGGACACCATATATTTT.

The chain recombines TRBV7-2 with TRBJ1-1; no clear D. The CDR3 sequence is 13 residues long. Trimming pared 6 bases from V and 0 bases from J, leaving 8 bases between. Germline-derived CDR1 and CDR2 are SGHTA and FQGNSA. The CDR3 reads CASRRTVNTEAFF. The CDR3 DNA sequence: TGTGCCAGCAGGCGGACGGTGAACACTGAAGCTTTCTTT.

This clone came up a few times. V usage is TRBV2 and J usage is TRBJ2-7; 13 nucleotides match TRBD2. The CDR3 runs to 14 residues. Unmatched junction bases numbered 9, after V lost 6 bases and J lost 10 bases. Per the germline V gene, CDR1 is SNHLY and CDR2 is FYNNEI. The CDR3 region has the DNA TGTGCCAGCAGCCCTACTAGCGGGAGGGCGCCCCAGTACGTC. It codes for CASSPTSGRAPQYV.

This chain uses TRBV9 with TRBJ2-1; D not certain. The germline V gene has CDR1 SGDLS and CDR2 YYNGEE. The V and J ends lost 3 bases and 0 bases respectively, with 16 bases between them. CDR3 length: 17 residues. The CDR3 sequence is CASSDPISQSSYNEQFF. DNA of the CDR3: TGTGCCAGCAGCGACCCTATCAGTCAGAGCTCCTACAATGAGCAGTTCTTC.

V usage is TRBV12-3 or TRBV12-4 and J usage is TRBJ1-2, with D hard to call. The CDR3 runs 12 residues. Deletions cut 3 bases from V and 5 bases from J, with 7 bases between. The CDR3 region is CASSFQAYGYTF. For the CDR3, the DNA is TGTGCCAGCAGTTTTCAGGCATATGGCTACACCTTC.

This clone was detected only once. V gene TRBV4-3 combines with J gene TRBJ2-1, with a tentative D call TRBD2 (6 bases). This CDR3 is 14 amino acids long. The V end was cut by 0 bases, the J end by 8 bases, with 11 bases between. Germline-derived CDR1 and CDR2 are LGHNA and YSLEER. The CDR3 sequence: CASSQDWGDYEQFF. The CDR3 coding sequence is TGCGCCAGCAGCCAAGATTGGGGGGACTATGAGCAGTTCTTC.

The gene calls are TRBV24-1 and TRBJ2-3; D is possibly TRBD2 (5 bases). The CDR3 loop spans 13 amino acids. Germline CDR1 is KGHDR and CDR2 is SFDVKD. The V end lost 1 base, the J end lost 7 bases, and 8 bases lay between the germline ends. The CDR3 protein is CATSDFSGNTQYF. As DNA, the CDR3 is TGTGCCACCAGTGATTTTTCCGGGAATACGCAGTATTTT.

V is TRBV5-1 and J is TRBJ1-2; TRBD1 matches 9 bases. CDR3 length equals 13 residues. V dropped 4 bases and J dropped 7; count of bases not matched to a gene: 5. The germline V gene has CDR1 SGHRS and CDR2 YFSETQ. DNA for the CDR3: TGCGCCAGCAGCAAAACAGGGGGCTCTGGCTACACCTTC. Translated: CASSKTGGSGYTF.

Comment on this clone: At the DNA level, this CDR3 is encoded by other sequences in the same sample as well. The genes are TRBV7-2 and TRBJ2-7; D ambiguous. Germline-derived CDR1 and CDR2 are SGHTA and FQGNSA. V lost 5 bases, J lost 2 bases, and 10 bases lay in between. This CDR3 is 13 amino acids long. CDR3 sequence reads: CASSPRLPYEQYV. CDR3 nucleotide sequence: TGTGCCAGCAGCCCGAGACTGCCCTACGAGCAGTACGTC.

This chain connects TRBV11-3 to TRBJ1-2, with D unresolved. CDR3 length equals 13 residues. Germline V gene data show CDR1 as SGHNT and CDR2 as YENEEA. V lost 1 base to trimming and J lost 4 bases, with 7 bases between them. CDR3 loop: CASSLGGSYGYTF. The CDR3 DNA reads TGTGCCAGCAGCTTAGGAGGCAGCTATGGCTACACCTTC. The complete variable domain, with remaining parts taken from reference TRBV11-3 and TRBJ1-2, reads EAGVVQSPRYKIIEKKQPVAFWCNPISGHNTLYWYLQNLGQGPELLIRYENEEAVDDSQLPKDRFSAERLKGVDSTLKIQPAELGDSAVYLCASSLGGSYGYTFGSGTRLTVV.

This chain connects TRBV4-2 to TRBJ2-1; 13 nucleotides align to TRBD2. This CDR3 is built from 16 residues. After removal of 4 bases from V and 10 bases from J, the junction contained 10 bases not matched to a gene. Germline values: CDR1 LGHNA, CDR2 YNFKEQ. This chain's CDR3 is CASSPLAGGPGREQFF. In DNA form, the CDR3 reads TGTGCCAGCAGCCCACTAGCGGGAGGGCCTGGTCGGGAGCAGTTCTTC.

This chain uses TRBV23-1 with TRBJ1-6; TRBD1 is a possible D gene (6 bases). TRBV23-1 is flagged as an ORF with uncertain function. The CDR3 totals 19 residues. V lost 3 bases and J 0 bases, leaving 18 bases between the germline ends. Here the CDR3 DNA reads TGCGCCAGCAGTCACCTCCCCCGGACAGATAACTCCTATAATTCACCCCTCCACTTT. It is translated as CASSHLPRTDNSYNSPLHF.

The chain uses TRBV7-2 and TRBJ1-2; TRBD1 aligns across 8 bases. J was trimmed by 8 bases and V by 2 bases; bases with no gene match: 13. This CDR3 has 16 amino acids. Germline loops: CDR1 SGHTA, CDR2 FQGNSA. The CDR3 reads CASSLLWTGLTEGYTF. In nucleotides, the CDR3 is TGTGCCAGCAGCTTACTCTGGACAGGGCTAACCGAGGGCTACACCTTC. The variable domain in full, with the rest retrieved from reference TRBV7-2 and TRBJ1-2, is GAGVSQSPSNKVTEKGKDVELRCDPISGHTALYWYRQSLGQGLEFLIYFQGNSAPDKSGLPSDRFSAERTGGSVSTLTIQRTQQEDSAVYLCASSLLWTGLTEGYTFGSGTRLTVV.

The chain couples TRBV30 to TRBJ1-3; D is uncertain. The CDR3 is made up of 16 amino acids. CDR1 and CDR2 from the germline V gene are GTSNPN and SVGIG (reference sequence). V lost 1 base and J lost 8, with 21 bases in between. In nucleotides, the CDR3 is TGTGCCTGGAGTGCCCCTCGAACCGGTTCTAGGGACACCATATATTTT. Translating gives CAWSAPRTGSRDTIYF.

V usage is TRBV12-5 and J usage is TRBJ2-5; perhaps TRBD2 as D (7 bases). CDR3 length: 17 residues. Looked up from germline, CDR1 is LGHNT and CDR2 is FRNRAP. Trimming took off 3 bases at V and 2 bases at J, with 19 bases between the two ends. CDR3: CASGFGNLGGPQETQYF. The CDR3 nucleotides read TGTGCTAGTGGTTTCGGGAACCTCGGGGGGCCACAAGAGACCCAGTACTTC.

Written as DNA, the CDR3 is TGTGCCAGCAGCCGGAACAGACAAGAGACCCAGTACTTC. Its translation is CASSRNRQETQYF. The rearrangement joins TRBV3-1 (or the pseudogene TRBV3-2) to TRBJ2-5; no clear D. Germline CDR1 LGHDT, CDR2 YNNKEL (reference sequence). V lost 4 bases and J lost 2, with 8 bases in between. This CDR3 spans 13 amino acids.

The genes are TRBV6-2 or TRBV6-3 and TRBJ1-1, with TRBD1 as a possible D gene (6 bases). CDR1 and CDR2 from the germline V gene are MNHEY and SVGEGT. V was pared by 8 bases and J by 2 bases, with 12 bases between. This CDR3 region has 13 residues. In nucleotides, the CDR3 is TGTGCCAGCCGCCTCGGGGGCAACACTGAAGCTTTCTTT. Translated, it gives CASRLGGNTEAFF.

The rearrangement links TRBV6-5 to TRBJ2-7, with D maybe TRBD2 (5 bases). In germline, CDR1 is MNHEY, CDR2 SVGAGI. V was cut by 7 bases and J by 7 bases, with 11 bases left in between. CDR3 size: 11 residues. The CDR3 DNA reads TGTGCCAGCACCCCGGGGTATGAGCAGTACTTC. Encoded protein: CASTPGYEQYF.

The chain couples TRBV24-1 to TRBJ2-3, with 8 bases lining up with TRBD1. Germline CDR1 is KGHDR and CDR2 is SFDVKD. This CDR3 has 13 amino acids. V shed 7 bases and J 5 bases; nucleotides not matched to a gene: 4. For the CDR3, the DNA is TGTGCCACCAGGGACAGGGCGGGAGATACGCAGTATTTT. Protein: CATRDRAGDTQYF.

The CDR3 sequence: CASSLAGGGSDTQYF. The CDR3 DNA sequence: TGTGCCAGCAGCTTGGCGGGGGGCGGCTCAGATACGCAGTATTTT. This chain links TRBV7-3 with TRBJ2-3; 8 nucleotides match TRBD2. CDR3 length: 15 amino acids. Germline CDR1 and CDR2: SGHTA and FQGTGA. With V trimmed by 3 bases and J by 4 bases, 6 bases remained unmatched.